The 14 T cell receptor beta chains below were found in one sample sequenced in a study of neurological immune-mediated disorders (dated by TCRdb to between 2017 and 2020). Library preparation used 5' RACE. The sequencing machine was an Illumina HiSeq 2500. TCRdb applied fastp at Q25 and MiXCR to the public reads, then kept only in-frame beta chains. All rows with the same CDR3 protein become a single entry with the most common DNA and genes. Across this sample there are approximately 25,000 distinct CDR3 sequences, with 20% to 25% seen only once. Roughly 16% of the sample lies in the top ten. Sequenced sample: PBMCs. All receptors come from a woman aged 55-70 years in good health.

V and J are TRBV20-1 and TRBJ1-2; D ambiguous. The CDR3 loop spans 14 amino acids. Deletions cut 6 bases from V and 11 bases from J, with 25 bases between. Germline-derived CDR1 and CDR2 are DFQATT and SNEGSKA (reference sequence). DNA for the CDR3: TGCAGTGCGGATGACCGGTACAGCGCTCTTGGTTACACCTTC. Translation gives CSADDRYSALGYTF.

This clonotype was recorded at least ten times. V gene TRBV9 combines with J gene TRBJ2-7; 9 bases fit TRBD2. Germline CDR1 SGDLS, CDR2 YYNGEE. Trimming took 2 bases from V and 4 from J; bases not matched to a gene: 4. This CDR3 is built from 14 residues. The CDR3 DNA sequence: TGTGCCAGCAGCGTGGGACTAGCTAGGTACGAGCAGTACTTC. Its translation: CASSVGLARYEQYF.

There are many counts of this clonotype. The gene calls are TRBV10-3 and TRBJ2-5; 8 bases line up with TRBD1. The V segment lost 1 base and the J segment 4 bases; nucleotides outside the gene matches: 5. The germline gives CDR1 ENHRY, CDR2 SYGVKD. The CDR3 is 15 amino acids. The CDR3 sequence is CAISELGQASETQYF. DNA for the CDR3: TGTGCCATCAGTGAGTTGGGACAGGCCTCAGAGACCCAGTACTTC.

At least ten counts were recorded for this clonotype. V usage is TRBV6-6 and J usage is TRBJ2-5; D is possibly TRBD1 or TRBD2 (5 bases each). The CDR3 is 15 residues long. Germline V gene lookup returns CDR1 MNHNY and CDR2 SVGAGI (reference sequence). Trimming took 2 bases from V and 5 from J, leaving 15 bases between them. The CDR3 sequence: CASSYGGLGDETQYF. The CDR3 DNA reads as TGTGCCAGCAGTTACGGCGGTCTAGGGGACGAGACCCAGTACTTC.

V is TRBV19 and J is TRBJ2-2; a weak D match, TRBD2 (6 bases). This CDR3 spans 12 amino acids. Trimming took 6 bases from V and 7 from J, leaving 9 bases between them. Germline V gene lookup returns CDR1 LNHDA and CDR2 SQIVND (reference sequence). This chain's CDR3 is CASSRGNGELFF. For the CDR3, the DNA is TGTGCCAGTAGCCGCGGGAACGGGGAGCTGTTTTTT.

By frequency in the sample, this clonotype is medium-sized (0.01 to 0.1%). The V call is TRBV7-2, the J call TRBJ2-5; 12 positions match TRBD2. CDR1 is SGHTA and CDR2 is FQGNSA in the germline V gene. Trimming removed 5 bases from V and 5 bases from J; junction bases left unmatched: 9. The CDR3 sequence is 16 residues long. The CDR3 reads CASSLLPSGRGETQYF. The CDR3 region has the DNA TGTGCCAGCAGCCTCCTCCCTAGCGGGAGGGGCGAGACCCAGTACTTC.

This clonotype came up once. A read error is likely, as this CDR3 ends without the conserved phenylalanine or tryptophan. J is TRBJ2-2 and V is TRBV5-1; 12 bases fit TRBD2. This CDR3 is 16 amino acids long. Germline lookup yields CDR1 SGHRS and CDR2 YFSETQ. The J segment lost 3 bases and the V segment lost 8 bases, leaving 8 bases of the junction unmatched. The chain's CDR3 is CASSSRLAGDTGELFL. The CDR3 DNA follows: TGCGCCAGTAGTTCCAGACTAGCGGGAGACACCGGGGAGCTGTTTTTA.

The gene calls are TRBV6-2 or TRBV6-3 and TRBJ1-1, with 10 bases fitting TRBD1. Germline CDR1 is MNHEY and CDR2 is SVGEGT. The V gene end was trimmed by 6 bases and the J gene end by 5 bases; junction bases not matched to a gene: 6. This CDR3 region has 14 residues. The chain's CDR3 is CASRGQGERTEAFF. The CDR3 bases are TGTGCCAGCAGAGGACAGGGGGAGAGGACTGAAGCTTTCTTT.

This sequence joins TRBV5-1 and TRBJ2-7; 7 bases map to TRBD1. The CDR3 is 12 amino acids. The V and J ends lost 5 bases and 5 bases, in that order; junction bases with no gene match: 4. CDR1 and CDR2 (germline): SGHRS, YFSETQ. The CDR3 spells CASRTGQHEQYF. The CDR3 bases are TGCGCCAGCAGGACAGGGCAGCACGAGCAGTACTTC.

The gene calls are TRBV5-1 and TRBJ2-7; a weak D match, TRBD2 (5 bases). The V gene's germline CDR1 is SGHRS and CDR2 YFSETQ. Trimming removed 5 bases at V and 1 base at J, with 13 bases between. This CDR3 has 14 residues. CDR3 region: CASRGESASYEQYF. The DNA for the CDR3 is TGCGCCAGCAGGGGAGAGAGCGCTTCCTACGAGCAGTACTTC.

This clonotype was recorded at least ten times. The rearrangement links TRBV29-1 to TRBJ1-2; D possibly corresponds to TRBD1 (5 bases). This CDR3 is built from 17 residues. The V gene lost 3 bases and the J gene lost 7 bases, with 27 bases spanning the gap. The germline CDR1 and CDR2 sequences are SQVTM and ANQGSEA. The CDR3 nucleotides read TGCAGCGTTGAGTCGGGGGGGAGTGGCGGGATGGCCGGTGGCTACACCTTC. Translation gives CSVESGGSGGMAGGYTF.

This clonotype was seen ten or more times. J is TRBJ2-4 and V is TRBV14, with D unresolved. This CDR3 is 14 amino acids long. Trimming left V 4 bases short and J 0 bases short, with 7 bases between. Germline V lookup: CDR1 SGHDN, CDR2 FVKESK. CDR3 nucleotides: TGTGCCAGCAGCCCTCTGGGAGCCAAAAACATTCAGTACTTC. It specifies CASSPLGAKNIQYF.

This clonotype is a singleton in its sample. This chain links TRBV20-1 with TRBJ2-2; 12 bases agree with TRBD2. This CDR3 has 17 residues. Trimming removed 0 bases from V and 5 bases from J; junction bases left unmatched: 7. Germline V lookup: CDR1 DFQATT, CDR2 SNEGSKA (reference sequence). For the CDR3, the DNA is TGCAGTGCTAGAGATCCCCTAGCGGGAGGGCGAACCGGGGAGCTGTTTTTT. This encodes CSARDPLAGGRTGELFF.

The chain joins TRBV20-1 to TRBJ2-7; 9 bases map to TRBD2. CDR1 and CDR2 (germline): DFQATT, SNEGSKA (reference sequence). V was clipped by 5 bases and J by 3 bases; unmatched bases: 11. The length of the CDR3 is 15 residues. The CDR3 sequence: CSARPRIAGVYEQYF. The CDR3 nucleotides read TGCAGTGCTCGACCCCGGATAGCGGGAGTCTACGAGCAGTACTTC.